This T cell receptor (beta chain) was identified in a study of cytomegalovirus exposure and HLA in healthy donors. This clone has just a few counts. Its antigen is unidentified. Study observations and caveats: Excluded were some V segments that proved indistinguishable, including TRBV6-2 and TRBV6-3. Only CMV serostatus was available as immune exposure information. Earlier analysis looked at TCR beta V segments, and most were productive about 90% or about 30% of the time. Accurate predictions that matched the HLA-A and HLA-B alleles of most subjects were reportedly made from TCR beta sequences.

The CDR3 is 10 amino acids. The V gene end was trimmed by 8 bases and the J gene end by 10 bases; junction bases not matched to a gene: 1. The germline V gene encodes CDR1 SNHLY and CDR2 FYNNEI. PCR primers comprised 60 Vbeta and 13 Jbeta primers. TCRdb's table, derived via immunoSEQ multiplex PCR, lists solely in-frame clones and lacks some. The profile shows approximately 140,000 clones, 84% of them singletons. The clonotype comes from a man between 45 and 60 years old in good health and CMV-seronegative. The rearrangement joins TRBV2 to TRBJ2-1; TRBD2 matches 8 bases. Source material: PBMCs. The CDR3 protein is CASGGGEQFF. CDR3 in DNA: TGTGCCAGCGGCGGGGGGGAGCAGTTCTTC. Using reference TRBV2 and TRBJ2-1 for the parts outside the CDR3, the full variable domain is EPEVTQTPSHQVTQMGQEVILRCVPISNHLYFYWYRQILGQKVEFLVSFYNNEISEKSEIFDDQFSVERPDGSNFTLKIRSTKLEDSAMYFCASGGGEQFFGPGTRLTVL.